The T cell receptor beta chain under discussion was sequenced for a study of early T cells in non-severe SARS-CoV-2 infection. The study's findings and limits: VDJdb-based matching was biased toward anti-spike CD8 responses and missed private and CD4 specificities.

Using its own MiXCR run on the 5' RACE reads, TCRdb lists one record per CDR3 protein. Among under 60,000 distinct CDR3 sequences, roughly 10% were seen once, and the ten largest hold about 5.4%. Comments on this clonotype: Its specificity is unknown.

In germline, CDR1 is SQVTM, CDR2 ANQGSEA. The CDR3 covers 14 residues. V lost 4 bases, J lost 5 bases, and 18 bases lay in between. The clonotype was recovered from an adult who was a healthcare worker with PCR-confirmed SARS-CoV-2 infection or an uninfected control (not recorded which). The source material was whole blood, sampled at baseline. The V call is TRBV29-1, the J call TRBJ2-7; D may be TRBD1 or TRBD2 (5 bases each). The CDR3 loop is CSVVPGSSGHEQYF. In nucleotides, the CDR3 is TGCAGCGTTGTCCCAGGGAGTTCGGGCCACGAGCAGTACTTC.